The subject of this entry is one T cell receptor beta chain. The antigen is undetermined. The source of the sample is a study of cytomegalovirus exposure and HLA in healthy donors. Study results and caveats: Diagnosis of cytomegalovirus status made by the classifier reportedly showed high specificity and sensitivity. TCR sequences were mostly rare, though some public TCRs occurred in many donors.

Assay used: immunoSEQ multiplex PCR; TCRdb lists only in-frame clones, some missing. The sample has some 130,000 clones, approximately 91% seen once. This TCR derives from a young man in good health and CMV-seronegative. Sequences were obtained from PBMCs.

CDR3 sequence (DNA): TGTGCCAGCAGCTTACACCCCGCGCGGTCCTCCTACAATGAGCAGTTCTTC. Protein: CASSLHPARSSYNEQFF. The chain joins TRBV7-7 to TRBJ2-1, with D unresolved. This CDR3 has 17 residues. V dropped 2 bases and J dropped 0 bases, with 14 bases sitting between them. Germline lookup yields CDR1 SSHAT and CDR2 FNYEAQ (reference sequence).